Listed below are T cell receptor beta chains from one sample, sequenced in a study of cytomegalovirus exposure and HLA in healthy donors. Using immunoSEQ multiplex PCR, the repertoire was profiled, and TCRdb retains in-frame clones only, with some absent. Of about 140,000 clones listed, 76% are singletons. Source material: PBMCs. The receptors were sampled from a man between 18 and 29 years old in good health and CMV-seronegative. Each CDR3 is given with its conserved first and last residue. D genes are given only for firm matches. Some rows have no size entry. The others give once, few or many, or a class for an expanded clone.

TRBV30	.	TRBJ2-5	TRBD2	TGTGCCTGGAGTGGACAGCGGGAGGTTGAGACCCAGTACTTC	CAWSGQREVETQYF
TRBV7-2	few	TRBJ2-3	TRBD2	TGTGCCAGCAGTCTAGCGGGCCTCACAGATACGCAGTATTTT	CASSLAGLTDTQYF
TRBV27	once	TRBJ1-2	.	TGTGCCAGCAGCATGGGCAGACAAAACTATGGCTACACCTTC	CASSMGRQNYGYTF
TRBV6-5	.	TRBJ2-3	TRBD2	TGTGCCAGCACCGTAGCGGGGGGTGGTTCAGATACGCAGTATTTT	CASTVAGGGSDTQYF
TRBV6-1	few	TRBJ2-3	TRBD1	TGTGCCAGCAGTCCCTGGGGACAGGGGTTATCTACGCAGTATTTT	CASSPWGQGLSTQYF
TRBV28	.	TRBJ1-1	TRBD1	TGTGCCAGCAGTTTGGAAACAGGGGGAACTGAAGCTTTCTTT	CASSLETGGTEAFF
TRBV29-1	.	TRBJ1-1	.	TGCAGCGTACAAGGGGGTGGCAGGGTTGCTTTCTTT	CSVQGGGRVAFF
TRBV28	.	TRBJ2-6	.	TGTGCCACCCACGAGCGCTCTGGGGCCAACGTCCTGACTTTC	CATHERSGANVLTF
TRBV5-1	.	TRBJ2-7	TRBD1	TGCGCCAGCAGACCCGACAGGGATAGCTACGAGCAGTACTTC	CASRPDRDSYEQYF
TRBV27	.	TRBJ2-7	TRBD2	TGTGCCAGCAGTGGCTACGGCGGGACTAGGTTCTACGAGCAGTACTTC	CASSGYGGTRFYEQYF
TRBV7-9	.	TRBJ2-5	TRBD1	TGTGCCAGCAGCTTAATGGCAGGGGGCTCGGAGACCCAGTACTTC	CASSLMAGGSETQYF
TRBV6-5	.	TRBJ2-1	.	TGTGCCAGCAGGTCTACTAGTCGAGAGCAGTTCTTC	CASRSTSREQFF
TRBV28	.	TRBJ1-5	.	TGTGCCAGCAGCCTGGGGCCTACAGATCAGCCCCAGCATTTT	CASSLGPTDQPQHF
TRBV2	.	TRBJ2-5	.	TGTGCCAGCATGCAGGGAGAGACCCAGTACTTC	CASMQGETQYF
TRBV10-1	.	TRBJ2-1	TRBD2	TGCGCCAGCAGTGAGTTAGGACTAGCGGGAGATAATGAGCAGTTCTTC	CASSELGLAGDNEQFF
TRBV19	.	TRBJ2-1	.	TGTGCCAGTAGCCGGACAGAGTACAATGAGCAGTTCTTC	CASSRTEYNEQFF
TRBV5-1	.	TRBJ1-1	TRBD1	TGCGCCAGCAGACGGGGGGACAGGGATACTGAAGCTTTCTTT	CASRRGDRDTEAFF
TRBV18	.	TRBJ1-5	TRBD1	TGTGCCAGCTCACCAGACAGGGGGAGCAATCAGCCCCAGCATTTT	CASSPDRGSNQPQHF
TRBV4-1	.	TRBJ2-1	TRBD2	TGCGCCAGCAGCCCAGGTCCTAGCGGGGCTGCCAATGAGCAGTTCTTC	CASSPGPSGAANEQFF
TRBV25-1	.	TRBJ2-1	TRBD2	TGTGCCAGCAGTGACCCTAGCGGGAGGGCCCATGAGCAGTTCTTC	CASSDPSGRAHEQFF
TRBV7-2	.	TRBJ2-7	TRBD2	TGTGCCAGCAGCCGACAAGGGGGACTAGCAGGCGAGCAGTACTTC	CASSRQGGLAGEQYF
TRBV7-2	.	TRBJ2-2	.	TGTGCCAGCAGCTTCACAGGAACTCCGAACACCGGGGAGCTGTTTTTT	CASSFTGTPNTGELFF
TRBV28	.	TRBJ2-7	.	TGTGCCAGCAGTCCCCGCCGGACGGGAATCTACGAGCAGTACTTC	CASSPRRTGIYEQYF
TRBV25-1	.	TRBJ2-7	TRBD2	TGTGCCAGCAGTGAATATGGCGGGACTAGCGGGGCGCAAGGCGAGCAGTACTTC	CASSEYGGTSGAQGEQYF
TRBV5-1	.	TRBJ1-2	.	TGCGCCAGCAGCTTGGAGGGGGGGGCTGACTATGGCTACACCTTC	CASSLEGGADYGYTF
TRBV25-1	few	TRBJ2-2	.	TGTGCCAGCAGGGACAGCGTGTCAAGCGGGGAGCTGTTTTTT	CASRDSVSSGELFF
TRBV29-1	.	TRBJ1-2	.	TGCAGCGTTGAAGATTGGGGGGGCGCACGGGGCTACACCTTC	CSVEDWGGARGYTF
TRBV28	.	TRBJ2-1	TRBD2	TGTGCCAGCAGTCCCCCCGCTAGCGGGCTCTACAATGAGCAGTTCTTC	CASSPPASGLYNEQFF
TRBV19	few	TRBJ2-5	TRBD2	TGTGCCAGTAGTTGGCAGGGAGGGGAGACCCAGTACTTC	CASSWQGGETQYF
TRBV7-9	.	TRBJ2-7	.	TGTGCCAGCAGCCTACAGGGCGAGCAGTACTTC	CASSLQGEQYF
TRBV7-9	.	TRBJ2-7	TRBD2	TGTGCCAGCAGCTCCACACTAGCGGGAGGAAGCCTTTACGAGCAGTACTTC	CASSSTLAGGSLYEQYF
TRBV7-9	once	TRBJ2-7	.	TGTGCCAGCAGCTTAGCGTCGGCGGGCGCCCAAGTAGGGCAGTACTTC	CASSLASAGAQVGQYF
TRBV10-3	.	TRBJ2-7	.	TGTGCCATCAGTGATTCACAGTCCTACGAGCAGTACTTC	CAISDSQSYEQYF
TRBV14	.	TRBJ2-7	TRBD2	TGTGCCAGCAGCCAAGTGTCGGGAGGGCCGATCTACGAGCAGTACTTC	CASSQVSGGPIYEQYF
TRBV11-3	.	TRBJ2-7	TRBD1	TGTGCCAGCAGCCCAGGGACAGGGGGCCCTCTGAACTTC	CASSPGTGGPLNF
TRBV5-1	few	TRBJ2-1	TRBD2	TGCGCCAGCAGCTTGTTTGGCGGGCTTAGACTAGCGGTTTACAATGAGCAGTTCTTC	CASSLFGGLRLAVYNEQFF
TRBV28	.	TRBJ2-7	TRBD1	TGTGCCAGCAGTTTAAGGGGGACAGGGCTGCAGTACTTC	CASSLRGTGLQYF
TRBV7-6	.	TRBJ2-2	TRBD1	TGTGCCAGCAGAAGGACAGGCTTCACCGGGGAGCTGTTTTTT	CASRRTGFTGELFF
TRBV19	.	TRBJ1-5	.	TGTGCCAGTAGTATAGGAGAAGGCAATCAGCCCCAGCATTTT	CASSIGEGNQPQHF
TRBV19	.	TRBJ2-7	.	TGTGCCAGTAGTATAGTTGGGACACCGAGCTACGAGCAGTACTTC	CASSIVGTPSYEQYF
TRBV5-8	.	TRBJ2-5	TRBD2	TGTGCCAGCAGCTTACGACCGGGAGGGCCGGGGGAGACCCAGTACTTC	CASSLRPGGPGETQYF
TRBV30	.	TRBJ1-1	.	TGTGCCTGGAGTGTGGGGGATTGGAGGGTCGGCACTGAAGCTTTCTTT	CAWSVGDWRVGTEAFF
TRBV5-1	.	TRBJ2-3	.	TGCGCCAGCAGCTTGCAGGGAGGTGGCACAGATACGCAGTATTTT	CASSLQGGGTDTQYF
TRBV19	.	TRBJ2-7	TRBD2	TGTGCCAGTAGCACTAGCGGCCTTAACCCTGATTACGAGCAGTACTTC	CASSTSGLNPDYEQYF
TRBV28	.	TRBJ1-4	.	TGTGCCAGCAGTCACACAGGGCTCACTAATGAAAAACTGTTTTTT	CASSHTGLTNEKLFF
TRBV27	once	TRBJ2-1	TRBD2	TGTGCCAGCAGTCCCGAAGGGGCTAGCGGACTTTACAATGAGCAGTTCTTC	CASSPEGASGLYNEQFF
TRBV7-8	few	TRBJ1-6	.	TGTGCCAGCAGTGTCAGGGACTATTCACCCCTCCACTTT	CASSVRDYSPLHF
TRBV7-6	.	TRBJ2-1	TRBD2	TGTGCCAGCAGCCATCTAGCGGGACGGGACTACAATGAGCAGTTCTTC	CASSHLAGRDYNEQFF
TRBV7-9	.	TRBJ2-5	.	TGTGCCAGCAGCTTAGGAAGGGGCGGGGCCTCAGTAGGGCAAGAGACCCAGTACTTC	CASSLGRGGASVGQETQYF
TRBV9	.	TRBJ2-7	.	TGTGCCAGCAGCGAGGGAGGCCGAGCCTACGAGCAGTACTTC	CASSEGGRAYEQYF
TRBV6-6	.	TRBJ1-1	TRBD1	TGTGCCAGCAGTGCCCGACAGGGACGACCAGAAGCTTTCTTT	CASSARQGRPEAFF
TRBV27	few	TRBJ2-7	TRBD2	TGTGCCAGCAGTAAGGGACTAGCGGGAGTTGTAGTCGAGCAGTACTTC	CASSKGLAGVVVEQYF